The rows below give T cell receptor beta chains drawn from one sample of a study of T cell responses to AZD1222 COVID-19 vaccine. Assay used: immunoSEQ multiplex PCR; TCRdb lists only in-frame clones, some missing. This sample carries about 120,000 clones, roughly nine tenths of them seen once, and the ten largest clones take roughly 1.5%. Sequencing was performed on peripheral blood, taken on day 0 of AZD1222 vaccination. The receptors come from an adult in good health. CDR3s include the opening cysteine and the closing phenylalanine or tryptophan. Fields, in order: J gene, clone size, V gene, D gene, CDR3 length, CDR3 protein, CDR3 DNA. A D gene is named only where the DNA matches it firmly. Part of the rows lack a size; the others show once, few, many or a class for expanded clones.

J gene: TRBJ2-1; clone size: NA; V gene: TRBV28; D gene: NA; CDR3 length: 18; CDR3 protein: CASRSASSGRSSYNEQFF; CDR3 DNA: TGTGCCAGCAGATCTGCCTCGTCGGGTAGGAGCTCCTACAATGAGCAGTTCTTC
J gene: TRBJ1-3; clone size: NA; V gene: TRBV7-9; D gene: NA; CDR3 length: 16; CDR3 protein: CASSLLGRGSGNTIYF; CDR3 DNA: TGTGCCAGCAGCTTACTGGGCAGGGGCTCTGGAAACACCATATATTTT
J gene: TRBJ2-2; clone size: NA; V gene: TRBV7-9; D gene: NA; CDR3 length: 12; CDR3 protein: CASSPSGSELFF; CDR3 DNA: TGTGCCAGCAGCCCCAGCGGTTCGGAGCTGTTTTTT
J gene: TRBJ2-7; clone size: NA; V gene: TRBV27; D gene: NA; CDR3 length: 16; CDR3 protein: CASSSTPGAGIYEQYF; CDR3 DNA: TGTGCCAGCAGTTCGACCCCCGGAGCAGGGATCTACGAGCAGTACTTC
J gene: TRBJ1-6; clone size: NA; V gene: TRBV11-3; D gene: NA; CDR3 length: 15; CDR3 protein: CASSLSGANNSPLHF; CDR3 DNA: TGTGCCAGCAGCTTAAGCGGGGCTAATAATTCACCCCTCCACTTT
J gene: TRBJ2-2; clone size: NA; V gene: TRBV7-8; D gene: NA; CDR3 length: 18; CDR3 protein: CASSEYRVRYANTGELFF; CDR3 DNA: TGTGCCAGCAGCGAGTACAGGGTTAGGTATGCGAACACCGGGGAGCTGTTTTTT
J gene: TRBJ2-7; clone size: NA; V gene: TRBV5-6; D gene: NA; CDR3 length: 14; CDR3 protein: CASSLTDSSYEQYF; CDR3 DNA: TGTGCCAGCAGCTTAACTGACAGCTCCTACGAGCAGTACTTC
J gene: TRBJ2-7; clone size: NA; V gene: TRBV6-5; D gene: TRBD2; CDR3 length: 14; CDR3 protein: CASTKLGEGYEQYF; CDR3 DNA: TGTGCCAGCACCAAGCTCGGGGAGGGCTACGAGCAGTACTTC
J gene: TRBJ2-7; clone size: NA; V gene: TRBV2; D gene: TRBD2; CDR3 length: 13; CDR3 protein: CARGLAPSYEQYF; CDR3 DNA: TGTGCCAGGGGACTAGCGCCTTCCTACGAGCAGTACTTC
J gene: TRBJ1-1; clone size: NA; V gene: TRBV12-3/TRBV12-4; D gene: TRBD1; CDR3 length: 13; CDR3 protein: CASSYTGQGAAFF; CDR3 DNA: TGTGCCAGCAGTTATACGGGACAGGGGGCGGCTTTCTTT
J gene: TRBJ2-7; clone size: NA; V gene: TRBV6-6; D gene: TRBD2; CDR3 length: 16; CDR3 protein: CASSYSSSGERGEQYF; CDR3 DNA: TGTGCCAGCAGTTACTCGTCTAGCGGCGAGCGGGGGGAGCAGTACTTC
J gene: TRBJ1-1; clone size: few; V gene: TRBV4-1; D gene: NA; CDR3 length: 16; CDR3 protein: CASSQGFVRGPAAAFF; CDR3 DNA: TGCGCCAGCAGCCAGGGTTTTGTGAGGGGACCGGCAGCGGCTTTCTTT
J gene: TRBJ2-1; clone size: NA; V gene: TRBV28; D gene: NA; CDR3 length: 11; CDR3 protein: CASSRFGEQFF; CDR3 DNA: TGTGCCAGCAGTAGGTTTGGTGAGCAGTTCTTC
J gene: TRBJ1-1; clone size: NA; V gene: TRBV6-5; D gene: NA; CDR3 length: 14; CDR3 protein: CASLDPGPNTEAFF; CDR3 DNA: TGTGCCAGCCTAGACCCGGGGCCGAACACTGAAGCTTTCTTT
J gene: TRBJ2-2; clone size: NA; V gene: TRBV11-3; D gene: TRBD1; CDR3 length: 15; CDR3 protein: CASSDRDWSPGELFF; CDR3 DNA: TGTGCCAGCAGCGACAGGGATTGGTCTCCCGGGGAGCTGTTTTTT
J gene: TRBJ2-7; clone size: once; V gene: TRBV3-1/TRBV3-2; D gene: TRBD1; CDR3 length: 14; CDR3 protein: CASSQPGQNYEQYF; CDR3 DNA: TGTGCCAGCAGCCAGCCGGGACAGAACTACGAGCAGTACTTC
J gene: TRBJ2-1; clone size: NA; V gene: TRBV7-3; D gene: TRBD2; CDR3 length: 17; CDR3 protein: CASSPRGTSGINNEQFF; CDR3 DNA: TGTGCCAGCAGTCCAAGGGGGACTAGCGGAATTAACAATGAGCAGTTCTTC
J gene: TRBJ2-3; clone size: NA; V gene: TRBV9; D gene: NA; CDR3 length: 13; CDR3 protein: CASSVATPDTQYF; CDR3 DNA: TGTGCCAGCAGCGTAGCTACCCCAGATACGCAGTATTTT
J gene: TRBJ2-3; clone size: NA; V gene: TRBV28; D gene: TRBD2; CDR3 length: 12; CDR3 protein: CASRGLAGSQYF; CDR3 DNA: TGTGCCAGCAGGGGTCTAGCGGGTTCGCAGTATTTT
J gene: TRBJ2-1; clone size: NA; V gene: TRBV12-3/TRBV12-4; D gene: NA; CDR3 length: 13; CDR3 protein: CATLSEGYNEQFF; CDR3 DNA: TGTGCCACCCTATCTGAGGGCTACAATGAGCAGTTCTTC
J gene: TRBJ2-2; clone size: NA; V gene: TRBV10-1; D gene: TRBD1; CDR3 length: 17; CDR3 protein: CASSSFTLTGGTGELFF; CDR3 DNA: TGCGCCAGCAGTTCTTTTACGCTGACAGGGGGTACCGGGGAGCTGTTTTTT
J gene: TRBJ2-7; clone size: NA; V gene: TRBV5-1; D gene: NA; CDR3 length: 15; CDR3 protein: CASGTGPGGTYEQYF; CDR3 DNA: TGCGCCAGCGGGACAGGTCCGGGGGGAACCTACGAGCAGTACTTC
J gene: TRBJ2-7; clone size: NA; V gene: TRBV6-2/TRBV6-3; D gene: TRBD1; CDR3 length: 15; CDR3 protein: CASSLRQGARYEQYF; CDR3 DNA: TGTGCCAGCAGCTTGAGACAGGGGGCAAGATACGAGCAGTACTTC
J gene: TRBJ2-7; clone size: NA; V gene: TRBV27; D gene: TRBD1; CDR3 length: 15; CDR3 protein: CASRDRGPSVYEQYF; CDR3 DNA: TGTGCCAGCAGGGACAGGGGGCCCTCTGTCTACGAGCAGTACTTC
J gene: TRBJ2-3; clone size: NA; V gene: TRBV7-9; D gene: TRBD2; CDR3 length: 16; CDR3 protein: CASSSPLAGFTDTQYF; CDR3 DNA: TGTGCCAGCAGCTCACCACTAGCGGGATTCACAGATACGCAGTATTTT
J gene: TRBJ1-3; clone size: NA; V gene: TRBV9; D gene: NA; CDR3 length: 15; CDR3 protein: CASSVGHHSGNTIYF; CDR3 DNA: TGTGCCAGCAGCGTGGGACACCACTCTGGAAACACCATATATTTT
J gene: TRBJ2-3; clone size: NA; V gene: TRBV10-3; D gene: NA; CDR3 length: 13; CDR3 protein: CAISDGGADTQYF; CDR3 DNA: TGTGCCATCAGTGATGGGGGAGCAGATACGCAGTATTTT